One T cell receptor (beta chain) is described in this entry. This CDR3 is also generated by other DNA sequences in the sample. These data are taken from a study of T cell changes during pregnancy in multiple sclerosis. Clones were read by immunoSEQ multiplex PCR, and TCRdb kept only the in-frame ones, dropping some. This sample has about 74,000 clones; roughly 92% occur once, and the top ten carry about 4%. This CDR3 region has 15 residues. In germline, CDR1 is MNHEY, CDR2 SMNVEV (reference sequence). The J segment lost 6 bases and the V segment lost 5 bases, leaving 5 bases of the junction unmatched.

The source material was peripheral blood, sampled after pregnancy. The clonotype originates from a female donor in good health, enrolled as a control in a pregnancy study. This sequence joins TRBV27 and TRBJ1-5, with 12 bases lining up with TRBD1. The chain's CDR3 is CASSLGQGAGQPQHF. In nucleotides, the CDR3 is TGTGCCAGCAGTCTGGGACAGGGGGCAGGTCAGCCCCAGCATTTT.